The 32 T cell receptor beta chains below come from one sample, sequenced in a study of T cell responses to AZD1222 COVID-19 vaccine. Assay: immunoSEQ multiplex PCR; the TCRdb copy retains only in-frame clones and omits some. The repertoire holds approximately 100,000 clones, with around nine tenths as singletons. The source was peripheral blood, collected on day 0 of AZD1222 vaccination. The receptors stem from an adult in good health.

V is TRBV19 and J is TRBJ1-1, with 7 nucleotides matching TRBD1. The ends lost 5 bases at V and 6 bases at J; junction bases unmatched: 12. The CDR3 covers 15 residues. The V gene's germline CDR1 is LNHDA and CDR2 SQIVND (reference sequence). The DNA of the CDR3 is TGTGCCAGTAGTCCACCAGCAGGGGGATTACCTGAAGCTTTCTTT. Its translation is CASSPPAGGLPEAFF.

V and J are TRBV10-3 and TRBJ1-5, with a weak D call TRBD1 (5 bases). V was shortened by 5 bases and J by 4 bases, with 9 bases between the two germline ends. This CDR3 has 13 amino acids. Per the germline V gene, CDR1 is ENHRY and CDR2 is SYGVKD. In nucleotides, the CDR3 is TGTGCCATCAGTAGAGGGGAGAATCAGCCCCAGCATTTT. Residues: CAISRGENQPQHF.

In its sample, this clone was seen once. The chain couples TRBV6-4 to TRBJ1-4; D unresolved. Trimming cost V 0 bases and J 8 bases, with 10 bases left between them. Germline assignment: CDR1 MRHNA and CDR2 SNTAGT. CDR3 length: 14 amino acids. Written as DNA, the CDR3 is TGTGCCAGCAGTGACTCGAAGGTTAGAGAAAAACTGTTTTTT. Translated: CASSDSKVREKLFF.

The table lists this clone with a few counts. The chain links TRBV10-3 to TRBJ1-4; D not resolved. V gave up 10 bases and J gave up 0 bases, with 15 bases separating them. The germline CDR1 and CDR2 sequences are ENHRY and SYGVKD. There are 15 residues in the CDR3. The CDR3 coding sequence is TGTGCCACCAGCGCGAGCTATGCAACTAATGAAAAACTGTTTTTT. Its protein product is CATSASYATNEKLFF.

The rearrangement joins TRBV6-1 to TRBJ1-2; D is ambiguous. Germline V gene lookup returns CDR1 MNHNS and CDR2 SASEGT. The germline V and J ends were trimmed by 0 bases and 8 bases, with 13 bases remaining between them. CDR3 length: 14 amino acids. CDR3 region: CASSEALASWGYTF. CDR3 nucleotides: TGTGCCAGCAGTGAAGCTCTGGCATCCTGGGGCTACACCTTC.

This clone was seen a handful of times. The chain carries TRBV4-3 and TRBJ1-2; D not certain. V was shortened by 1 base and J by 4 bases, with 10 bases between the two germline ends. This CDR3 is built from 14 residues. Per germline, CDR1 LGHNA and CDR2 YSLEER. The CDR3 loop reads CASSQAAGLYGYTF. The CDR3 DNA is TGCGCCAGCAGCCAAGCGGCAGGCCTCTATGGCTACACCTTC.

The CDR3 DNA sequence: TGTGCCAGCAGCCAATCCTTCGGGGGGACAGGGAATGAAAAACTGTTTTTT. This encodes CASSQSFGGTGNEKLFF. The chain is built from TRBV4-2 and TRBJ1-4; 9 nucleotides agree with TRBD1. The CDR3 contains 17 residues. V was clipped by 2 bases and J by 5 bases; unmatched bases: 9. Germline values: CDR1 LGHNA, CDR2 YNFKEQ.

This clone has only a few counts. The chain recombines TRBV7-3 with TRBJ1-1; D gene unclear. The V end was cut by 3 bases, the J end by 7 bases, with 15 bases between. The CDR3 extends over 14 amino acids. Germline CDR1 SGHTA, CDR2 FQGTGA. CDR3 loop: CASSFISSGVEAFF. CDR3 sequence (DNA): TGTGCCAGCAGCTTCATTAGTTCAGGAGTTGAAGCTTTCTTT. The full variable domain, completed using reference TRBV7-3 and TRBJ1-1, is GAGVSQTPSNKVTEKGKYVELRCDPISGHTALYWYRQSLGQGPEFLIYFQGTGAADDSGLPNDRFFAVRPEGSVSTLKIQRTERGDSAVYLCASSFISSGVEAFFGQGTRLTVV.

The genes are TRBV5-1 and TRBJ1-2; D is undetermined. The CDR3 length is 14 residues. Germline loops: CDR1 SGHRS, CDR2 YFSETQ. Trimming took 0 bases from V and 2 from J, leaving 8 bases between them. The CDR3 nucleotides read TGCGCCAGCAGCTTGGAGCCAGACAACTATGGCTACACCTTC. Its protein is CASSLEPDNYGYTF.

The chain has TRBV4-3 and TRBJ2-7; D uncertain. Germline V gives CDR1 LGHNA, CDR2 YSLEER. The germline V and J ends were trimmed by 0 bases and 2 bases, with 11 bases remaining between them. The CDR3 is made up of 15 amino acids. CDR3 in DNA: TGCGCCAGCAGCCAAGAATACCAGGAGCCCTACGAGCAGTACTTC. This gives the protein CASSQEYQEPYEQYF.

This chain links TRBV6-5 with TRBJ1-5, with D uncertain. This CDR3 contains 13 residues. The germline V gene encodes CDR1 MNHEY and CDR2 SVGAGI. The V end lost 6 bases, the J end lost 1 base, and 7 bases lay between the germline ends. DNA for the CDR3: TGTGCCAGCAGGGAGAGGAGCAATCAGCCCCAGCATTTT. Translated, it gives CASRERSNQPQHF.

This clone was detected ten times or more. The rearrangement uses TRBV4-1 and TRBJ2-7; no reliable D call. V was clipped by 4 bases and J by 0 bases, with 13 bases between them. CDR3 length equals 15 residues. Germline-derived CDR1 and CDR2 are MGHRA and YSYEKL. The CDR3 nucleotides are TGCGCCAGCAGCCCCCGCGAATGGGGCTCCTACGAGCAGTACTTC. It specifies CASSPREWGSYEQYF.

V and J are TRBV4-2 and TRBJ2-5, with TRBD1 identical over 9 bases. The J segment lost 4 bases and the V segment lost 5 bases, leaving 8 bases of the junction unmatched. The CDR3 consists of 15 residues. CDR1 LGHNA and CDR2 YNFKEQ come from the germline V gene. CDR3 region: CASSGGQGLGETQYF. The CDR3 DNA reads TGTGCCAGCAGCGGGGGACAGGGTCTGGGAGAGACCCAGTACTTC.

The DNA for the CDR3 is TGTGCCAGCTCACCATGGACTAGCGCAGGCAAAAACATTCAGTACTTC. Translating gives CASSPWTSAGKNIQYF. This rearrangement joins TRBV18 to TRBJ2-4; TRBD2 matches 9 bases. Per the germline V gene, CDR1 is KGHSH and CDR2 is LQKENI. CDR3 length equals 16 residues. Trimming at V came to 2 bases and at J to 3 bases, leaving 5 bases not matched to a gene.

V gene TRBV30 combines with J gene TRBJ1-2; D perhaps matches TRBD1 (6 bases). V gave up 6 bases and J gave up 3 bases, with 26 bases separating them. CDR1 and CDR2 from the germline V gene are GTSNPN and SVGIG (reference sequence). This CDR3 has 17 residues. CDR3 DNA sequence: TGTGCCTGCTGGTTTCGCTCGGGAAGGACAGTGCACTATGGCTACACCTTC. Translated: CACWFRSGRTVHYGYTF.

This clone was seen just once. The chain is built from TRBV18 and TRBJ2-6; D ambiguous. Germline loops: CDR1 KGHSH, CDR2 LQKENI. V gave up 3 bases and J gave up 2 bases, with 5 bases separating them. The CDR3 has 14 residues. CDR3 protein: CASSPNTGANVLTF. DNA of the CDR3: TGTGCCAGCTCACCGAATACTGGGGCCAACGTCCTGACTTTC. Looking up the rest from reference TRBV18 and TRBJ2-6 gives the full variable domain: NAGVMQNPRHLVRRRGQEARLRCSPMKGHSHVYWYRQLPEEGLKFMVYLQKENIIDESGMPKERFSAEFPKEGPSILRIQQVVRGDSAAYFCASSPNTGANVLTFGAGSRLTVL.

This clone appeared once. V usage is TRBV28 and J usage is TRBJ1-4, with 8 bases identical to TRBD1. Germline CDR1 is MDHEN and CDR2 is SYDVKM. The CDR3 totals 14 residues. V lost 5 bases and J lost 8; bases outside the gene matches: 7. The CDR3 is CASSKQGVWEKLFF. CDR3 nucleotide sequence: TGTGCCAGCAGTAAACAGGGGGTTTGGGAAAAACTGTTTTTT.

This rearrangement joins TRBV7-9 to TRBJ1-6, with D possibly matching TRBD1 (5 bases). The CDR3 is 14 amino acids. V lost 5 bases to trimming and J lost 7 bases, with 12 bases between them. Germline V gene lookup returns CDR1 SEHNR and CDR2 FQNEAQ (reference sequence). For the CDR3, the DNA is TGTGCCAGCAGCATGGGGGAGACCAATTCACCCCTCCACTTT. As protein: CASSMGETNSPLHF.

The chain employs TRBV7-9 and TRBJ1-3; D is uncertain. The ends were cut back, 1 base at V and 4 bases at J, with 5 bases in the middle. Per germline, CDR1 SEHNR and CDR2 FQNEAQ (reference sequence). The CDR3 is made up of 13 amino acids. CDR3 protein: CASSLVAGNTIYF. CDR3 DNA: TGTGCCAGCAGCTTAGTTGCCGGAAACACCATATATTTT.

This sequence joins TRBV4-1 and TRBJ2-7; D may correspond to TRBD1 or TRBD2 (5 bases each). Trimming took 8 bases from V and 3 from J, leaving 17 bases between them. The CDR3 spans 14 residues. Germline lookup yields CDR1 MGHRA and CDR2 YSYEKL. CDR3 coding DNA: TGCGCCAGCGGCATCCGGGACGGGCTCTACGAGCAGTACTTC. It codes for CASGIRDGLYEQYF.

This clone was picked up a small number of times. The chain employs TRBV18 and TRBJ2-3; possible D gene TRBD1, 6 bases. Trimming removed 2 bases at V and 2 bases at J, with 17 bases between. Germline CDR1 is KGHSH and CDR2 is LQKENI. CDR3 length: 17 residues. The CDR3 reads CASSPLYKGVFTDTQYF. DNA of the CDR3: TGTGCCAGCTCACCATTGTATAAGGGGGTGTTCACAGATACGCAGTATTTT.

The rearrangement links TRBV7-2 to TRBJ1-1, with 10 bases that match TRBD1. V was pared by 8 bases and J by 4 bases, with 4 bases of the junction left unmatched. CDR3 size: 13 residues. Germline V lookup: CDR1 SGHTA, CDR2 FQGNSA. CDR3 sequence: CASGGQGGTEAFF. The CDR3 nucleotides read TGTGCCAGCGGCGGACAGGGGGGCACTGAAGCTTTCTTT.

This clone appeared a single time. The CDR3 reads CASSSPPQETQYF. The CDR3 nucleotides are TGTGCCAGCAGCTCCCCCCCCCAGGAGACCCAGTACTTC. The chain employs TRBV7-2 and TRBJ2-5; D unresolved. The germline CDR1 and CDR2 sequences are SGHTA and FQGNSA. This CDR3 is 13 amino acids long. Trimming shortened V by 4 bases and J by 5 bases, and 11 bases separated the two germline ends.

Written as DNA, the CDR3 is TGTGCCAGTAGTATAGTTACGCTAGGGTCCGCGAACACTGAAGCTTTCTTT. Protein product: CASSIVTLGSANTEAFF. This chain joins TRBV19 and TRBJ1-1; D remains unclear. This CDR3 has 17 amino acids. Trimming took off 1 base at V and 1 base at J, with 16 bases between the two ends. Per the germline V gene, CDR1 is LNHDA and CDR2 is SQIVND (reference sequence).

This clone was recorded only once. This sequence joins TRBV5-1 and TRBJ2-1, with TRBD1 as a possible D gene (6 bases). Looked up from germline, CDR1 is SGHRS and CDR2 is YFSETQ. Trimming stripped 3 bases from V and 4 bases from J, with 20 bases between. The CDR3 covers 17 residues. DNA of the CDR3: TGCGCCAGCAGCTCGTCCTTGACAGGTTCCTCATACAATGAGCAGTTCTTC. It yields the protein CASSSSLTGSSYNEQFF.

The rearrangement links TRBV29-1 to TRBJ1-2; D is possibly TRBD1 (5 bases). This CDR3 has 13 amino acids. Germline values: CDR1 SQVTM, CDR2 ANQGSEA. V lost 7 bases to trimming and J lost 5 bases, with 17 bases between them. The chain's CDR3 is CSALGLNVYGYTF. The CDR3 DNA follows: TGCAGCGCCCTGGGGCTGAACGTTTATGGCTACACCTTC.

The chain uses TRBV9 and TRBJ2-2, with D perhaps matching TRBD1 (5 bases). The CDR3 runs to 16 residues. Trimming left V 2 bases short and J 3 bases short, with 14 bases between. Germline V gene data show CDR1 as SGDLS and CDR2 as YYNGEE. The DNA for the CDR3 is TGTGCCAGCAGCGTGGGGTGGGGCCCGGACACCGGGGAGCTGTTTTTT. It is translated as CASSVGWGPDTGELFF.

The rearrangement uses TRBV28 and TRBJ1-2; 9 bases line up with TRBD1. The CDR3 length is 15 residues. In germline, CDR1 is MDHEN, CDR2 SYDVKM. Trimming cost V 3 bases and J 8 bases; bases outside gene matches: 10. Here the CDR3 DNA reads TGTGCCAGCAGTTTCTCCGGGACAGGGTTGGGAGGCTACACCTTC. It translates to CASSFSGTGLGGYTF.

The rearrangement joins TRBV7-9 to TRBJ1-3; TRBD1 is a possible D gene (5 bases). The CDR3 sequence is 15 residues long. The V gene's germline CDR1 is SEHNR and CDR2 FQNEAQ (reference sequence). Trimming cost V 0 bases and J 4 bases, with 10 bases left between them. The CDR3 here is CASSLAGPRGNTIYF. CDR3 nucleotide sequence: TGTGCCAGCAGCTTAGCGGGACCTCGGGGAAACACCATATATTTT.

The chain combines TRBV27 with TRBJ1-6, with 9 bases identical to TRBD1. Germline assignment: CDR1 MNHEY and CDR2 SMNVEV (reference sequence). J was trimmed by 9 bases and V by 6 bases; bases with no gene match: 18. The CDR3 has 18 amino acids. Here the CDR3 DNA reads TGTGCCAGCAGCCTAGCAGCGGCGCCGGGACAGGGCACTTCACCCCTCCACTTT. This translates into CASSLAAAPGQGTSPLHF.

V gene TRBV7-2 combines with J gene TRBJ1-1; D gene unclear. The ends were cut back, 5 bases at V and 1 base at J, with 11 bases in the middle. CDR3 length: 14 residues. Per germline, CDR1 SGHTA and CDR2 FQGNSA. CDR3 sequence: CASSMGASNTEAFF. The CDR3 region has the DNA TGTGCCAGCAGCATGGGCGCCTCGAACACTGAAGCTTTCTTT.

J is TRBJ2-2 and V is TRBV3-1 (or the pseudogene TRBV3-2); TRBD2 might be the D (6 bases). The V end was cut by 5 bases, the J end by 6 bases, with 16 bases between. Germline V gene data show CDR1 as LGHDT and CDR2 as YNNKEL (reference sequence). This CDR3 spans 15 amino acids. CDR3 bases: TGTGCCAGCAGCTATATGGGGACTGGGGCCGGGGAGCTGTTTTTT. It specifies CASSYMGTGAGELFF.